This T cell receptor beta chain was retrieved from a study of blood T cell repertoires in COVID-19. Looking at the study overall: Sites across the United States, Italy and Spain contributed samples from acute and convalescent COVID-19. PBMCs, B-cell-depleted T cells, or T cells provided the cDNA or gDNA that made up the material.

This clone was seen many times. V was pared by 0 bases and J by 5 bases, with 13 bases between. Per germline, CDR1 SQVTM and CDR2 ANQGSEA. The CDR3 has 14 amino acids. The assay was immunoSEQ multiplex PCR, and TCRdb's table has in-frame clones only and misses some. The sample contains roughly 72,000 clones, about 81% of which appear only once. The specimen sequenced was peripheral blood. V usage is TRBV29-1 and J usage is TRBJ1-1; unclear D gene. The sequence was collected from a woman aged 80 or over with acute or convalescent COVID-19. CDR3 bases: TGCAGCGTTGAAGACGAGGAGGATTGGACTGAAGCTTTCTTT. Residues: CSVEDEEDWTEAFF.